The source of this T cell receptor (beta chain) is a study of T cell changes during pregnancy in multiple sclerosis. Germline V gene sequence: CDR1 PRHDT, CDR2 FYEKMQ (reference sequence). Trimming cost V 4 bases and J 4 bases; bases outside gene matches: 7. This CDR3 is 15 amino acids long. This clone was counted a single time. The protocol was immunoSEQ multiplex PCR, while the TCRdb copy is restricted to in-frame clones and leaves out a portion. The sample records nearly 70,000 clones, under 95% being singletons. This chain links TRBV13 with TRBJ1-1, with 9 nucleotides matching TRBD1. The clonotype originates from a female donor in good health, enrolled as a control in a pregnancy study. Sequencing used peripheral blood, obtained in the second trimester of pregnancy. The CDR3 is CASSSPGQGFTEAFF. The CDR3 DNA is TGTGCCAGCAGCTCCCCGGGACAGGGTTTCACTGAAGCTTTCTTT.